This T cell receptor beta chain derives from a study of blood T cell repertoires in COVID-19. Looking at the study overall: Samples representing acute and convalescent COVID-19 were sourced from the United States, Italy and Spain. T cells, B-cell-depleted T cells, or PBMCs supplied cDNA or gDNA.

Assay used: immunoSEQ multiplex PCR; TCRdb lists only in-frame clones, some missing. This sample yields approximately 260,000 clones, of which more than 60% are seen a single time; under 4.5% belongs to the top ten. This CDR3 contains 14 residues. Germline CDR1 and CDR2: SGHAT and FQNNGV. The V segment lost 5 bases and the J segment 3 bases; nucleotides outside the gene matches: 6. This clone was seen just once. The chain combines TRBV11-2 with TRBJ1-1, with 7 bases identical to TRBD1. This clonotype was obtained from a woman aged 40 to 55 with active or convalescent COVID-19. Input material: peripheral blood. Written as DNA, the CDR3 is TGTGCCAGCAGCCCACAGGGGTATGACACTGAAGCTTTCTTT. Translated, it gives CASSPQGYDTEAFF.